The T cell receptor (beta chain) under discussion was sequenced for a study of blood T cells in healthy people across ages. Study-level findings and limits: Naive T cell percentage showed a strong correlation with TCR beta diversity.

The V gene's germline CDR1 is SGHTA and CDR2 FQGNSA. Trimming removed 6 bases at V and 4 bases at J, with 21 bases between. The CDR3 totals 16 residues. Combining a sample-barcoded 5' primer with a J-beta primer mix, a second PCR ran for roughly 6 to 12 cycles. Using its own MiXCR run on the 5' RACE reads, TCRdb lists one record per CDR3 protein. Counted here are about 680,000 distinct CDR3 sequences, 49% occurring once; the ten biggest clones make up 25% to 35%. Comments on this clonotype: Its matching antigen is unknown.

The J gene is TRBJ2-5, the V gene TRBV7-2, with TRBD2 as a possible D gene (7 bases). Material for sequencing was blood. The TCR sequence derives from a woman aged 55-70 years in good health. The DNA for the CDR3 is TGTGCCAGCAGTCAGAGGGGGGGGCGAAGGGGAGAGACCCAGTACTTC. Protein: CASSQRGGRRGETQYF.